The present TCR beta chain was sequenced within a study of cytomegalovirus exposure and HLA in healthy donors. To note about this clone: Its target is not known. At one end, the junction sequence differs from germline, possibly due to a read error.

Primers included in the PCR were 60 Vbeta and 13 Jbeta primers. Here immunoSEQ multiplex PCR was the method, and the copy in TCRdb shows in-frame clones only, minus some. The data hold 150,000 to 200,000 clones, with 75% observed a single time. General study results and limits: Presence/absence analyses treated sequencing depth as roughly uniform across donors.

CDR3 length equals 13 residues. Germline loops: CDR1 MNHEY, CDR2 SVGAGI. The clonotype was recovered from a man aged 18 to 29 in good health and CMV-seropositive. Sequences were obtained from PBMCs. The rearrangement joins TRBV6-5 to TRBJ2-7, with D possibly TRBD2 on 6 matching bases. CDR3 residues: CAGSSGGRNEQYF. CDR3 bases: TGTGCCGGCAGTTCCGGGGGTAGAAACGAGCAGTACTTC.